Listed below are T cell receptor beta chains from one sample, sequenced in a study of cytomegalovirus exposure and HLA in healthy donors. The method was immunoSEQ multiplex PCR; TCRdb's version includes in-frame clones alone and lacks a portion of them. The sample lists roughly 160,000 clones, approximately 72% occurring once. The specimen sequenced was PBMCs. The receptors originated from a female donor in good health and CMV-seronegative. CDR3s leave out the opening cysteine and the closing phenylalanine or tryptophan.

v_call cdr3_aa
TRBV7-2 ASSPMTGSGGETQY
TRBV7-9 ASTSGFTGNTIY
TRBV19 ASGGWGSAGANVLT
TRBV6-1 ASSGKQGHYGYT
TRBV6-6 ASAYSSGGTDTQY
TRBV2 ASSPGGELSYEQY
TRBV7-8 ASSLYRGQNTEAF
TRBV13 ASSFGGVETQY
TRBV9 ASSAGPTGRYYEQY
TRBV19 ASSMPGQETQY
TRBV29-1 SVQIQGHEQY
TRBV10-3 AISDSAANTGELF
TRBV5-5 ASLPREGKNTEAF
TRBV18 ASSPVSGTAGAKNIQY
TRBV4-2 ASSQDQGEVLYGYT
TRBV28 ASLTGDVSTEAF
TRBV7-3 ASSLTVGGGRLADTQY
TRBV4-2 ASSLDWAGSNQPQH
TRBV4-1 ASSQKEQAAPSGANVLT
TRBV18 ASSKTSAPQETQY
TRBV7-2 ASSAGGNEKLF
TRBV4-3 ASSPRLEGEQY
TRBV9 ASSVGAAPYNEQF
TRBV2 ASSDRENTEAF
TRBV19 ASIGKRDQPQH
TRBV30 AWSRLVFGAADTQY
TRBV18 ASSLLGTEYNEQF
TRBV5-1 ASSTGLAGGRSAADTQY
TRBV6-5 ASSYSGTGYTEAF
TRBV29-1 SVEDTREDSYEQY
TRBV6-5 ASSYRGLTTDTQY
TRBV4-3 ASSQGSLGATEAF
TRBV21-1 ASSKANPQCEQY
TRBV7-9 ASRDRGPNEQF
TRBV30 AWSVQGVETQY
TRBV6-1 ASSEARGSGYT
TRBV7-3 ASSSQPGTGTIYGYT
TRBV5-1 ASSTDGDSNQPQH
TRBV6-5 ASSYRGSTYEQY
TRBV27 ASSLYRQGAESSYEQY
TRBV5-1 ASSFLAGSNTGELF
TRBV7-2 ASSLEERPRGNSPLH
TRBV15 ATSRDRANAEAF
TRBV7-3 ASSPGGGRLGAPT
TRBV6-9 ASTEREGWNEQF
TRBV6-4 ASSVQGTGELF